This T cell receptor beta chain was captured by sequencing in a study of HIV-infected patients and healthy controls. Whole-study results and caveats: Slight age and sex differences between study cohorts did not explain the diversity differences. During therapy, HIV-associated CDR3s fell significantly in frequency, while CMV-associated CDR3s did not change significantly. HIV+ repertoires were severely depleted of MAIT alpha-chain CDR3s, unlike healthy controls.

Whole blood was used without fractionation, so all unsorted peripheral T cells were included. A roughly 2.5 ml peripheral blood sample was taken for RNA. Germline CDR1 reads LNHDA; CDR2 reads SQIVND (reference sequence). This CDR3 has 15 residues. The V segment lost 5 bases and the J segment 6 bases; nucleotides outside the gene matches: 7. This clonotype has at least ten counts. The antigen remains unidentified. Alpha and beta constant-region primers primed reverse transcription of 400 to 500 ng RNA. Using multiplexing indices, alpha and beta chain libraries were generated apart by chain-specific third strand synthesis. Each CDR3 protein gets one entry after TCRdb re-called the 5' RACE reads with MiXCR. This sample carries roughly 14,000 distinct CDR3 sequences, approximately 7% of them seen once, and the ten largest clones take 8.3%.

The receptor's source is an adult in good health. Sequencing input: blood. The rearrangement joins TRBV19 to TRBJ1-2, with TRBD1 matching over 12 bases. In nucleotides, the CDR3 is TGTGCCAGTAGTGCGGGGACAGGGGGCAGAGATGGCTACACCTTC. Encoded protein: CASSAGTGGRDGYTF.